This TCR beta chain is drawn from a study of vaccination and CD4 T cells after COVID-19. To note about this clonotype: Antigen unknown.

CDR3 length: 12 residues. Germline V gene lookup returns CDR1 DFQATT and CDR2 SNEGSKA (reference sequence). Trimming stripped 6 bases from V and 3 bases from J, with 12 bases between. Once obtained from cultured CD4+ T cells, the DNA was sequenced using the Oncomine TCR Beta short-read assay. Using the QIAamp micro DNA kit, genomic DNA was extracted from the CD4+ T cells that had been cultured. TCRdb re-analysed the PCR reads in MiXCR, keeping a single row per CDR3 protein. The top ten hold more than 25% of the sample, which has over 7,000 distinct CDR3 sequences, 35% to 45% seen once. Treatment given: roughly 11-day PBMC culture with coronavirus spike peptide pools or control peptides (ViraFEST assay). Those CD4+ T cells from the unexposed donor predate the COVID-19 pandemic (2011-2018). Using peptide pools, antigen-specific T cells were expanded in ViraFEST before TCRs were sequenced.

This sequence originates from a human donor in good health. The genes are TRBV20-1 and TRBJ2-7, with D perhaps matching TRBD1 (6 bases). The source material was CD4+ T cells from blood, cultured in vitro. For the CDR3, the DNA is TGCAGTGCCGCGGACAGTAACTACGAGCAGTACTTC. Amino acid sequence: CSAADSNYEQYF.